This T cell receptor (beta chain) was sequenced in a study of blood T cell repertoires in COVID-19. Overall study context: Sources were T cells, B-cell-depleted T cells, or PBMCs; the material itself was cDNA or gDNA.

CDR1 and CDR2 from the germline V gene are MNHEY and SVGAGI. Between the trimmed V and J ends, which lost 5 bases and 5 bases, there was a span of 15 bases. CDR3 length: 14 residues. Everyone who took part was roughly 18 to 95 years old, and they came from some 23 US areas. In assigning cohorts, the study relied on participant-reported clinical history. In the original workflow: From reference gene primer amplification, estimates of nucleated cell counts were derived. Generated by immunoSEQ multiplex PCR, the TCRdb table keeps only in-frame clones and is missing some. V, J and clone size are taken as reported in that table, and D and trimming were inferred from the DNA itself. Of approximately 200,000 clones listed, about 80% are singletons.

The chain uses TRBV6-5 and TRBJ1-2, with D unclear. The clonotype was recovered from a man in his 60s who had recovered from COVID-19. Source material: PBMCs or T cells enriched from blood (not recorded which). The DNA for the CDR3 is TGTGCCAGCAGTCCCTCGGTGGTATGGTATGGCTACACCTTC. Translating it yields CASSPSVVWYGYTF.